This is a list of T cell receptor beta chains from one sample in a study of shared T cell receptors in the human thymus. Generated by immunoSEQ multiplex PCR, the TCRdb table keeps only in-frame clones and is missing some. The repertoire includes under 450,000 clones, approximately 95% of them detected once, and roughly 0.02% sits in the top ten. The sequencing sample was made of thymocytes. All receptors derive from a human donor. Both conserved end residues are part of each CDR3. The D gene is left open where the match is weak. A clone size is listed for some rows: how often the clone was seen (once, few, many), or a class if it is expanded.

cdr3_aa: CASSLGGGTYEQYF
cdr3_nt: TGTGCCAGCAGCTTAGGGGGCGGAACCTACGAGCAGTACTTC
v_call: TRBV7-6
clone_size: -
j_call: TRBJ2-7
d_call: -

cdr3_aa: CASSSTIPLAQVAPTPDTQYF
cdr3_nt: TGTGCCAGCAGTTCGACCATTCCCCTGGCACAGGTAGCTCCGACGCCAGATACGCAGTATTTT
v_call: TRBV28
clone_size: once
j_call: TRBJ2-3
d_call: -

cdr3_aa: CASSLVSGSLALAKNIQYF
cdr3_nt: TGTGCCAGCAGCTTGGTCTCGGGATCTTTGGCCTTAGCCAAAAACATTCAGTACTTC
v_call: TRBV11-3
clone_size: -
j_call: TRBJ2-4
d_call: -

cdr3_aa: CASSWEWGAQYF
cdr3_nt: TGTGCCAGCAGTTGGGAATGGGGGGCCCAGTACTTC
v_call: TRBV28
clone_size: -
j_call: TRBJ2-5
d_call: -

cdr3_aa: CASSHSGGLLSTSTDTQYF
cdr3_nt: TGTGCCAGCAGCCACTCTGGAGGACTTCTCTCCACTAGCACAGATACGCAGTATTTT
v_call: TRBV14
clone_size: -
j_call: TRBJ2-3
d_call: -

cdr3_aa: CASRPNRGTPSYNEQFF
cdr3_nt: TGCGCCAGCAGACCGAATCGGGGGACACCCTCCTACAATGAGCAGTTCTTC
v_call: TRBV5-1
clone_size: -
j_call: TRBJ2-1
d_call: -

cdr3_aa: CASSFRREDEQFF
cdr3_nt: TGTGCCAGCAGTTTTAGGCGGGAGGATGAGCAGTTCTTC
v_call: TRBV27
clone_size: -
j_call: TRBJ2-1
d_call: TRBD2

cdr3_aa: CASSPPGGVYGYTF
cdr3_nt: TGTGCCAGCAGTCCCCCAGGGGGCGTCTATGGCTACACCTTC
v_call: TRBV28
clone_size: -
j_call: TRBJ1-2
d_call: TRBD1

cdr3_aa: CSVGNTLTEAFF
cdr3_nt: TGCAGCGTTGGGAACACACTCACTGAAGCTTTCTTT
v_call: TRBV29-1
clone_size: -
j_call: TRBJ1-1
d_call: -

cdr3_aa: CASSSEAIIHEQFF
cdr3_nt: TGTGCCAGTAGTTCAGAGGCCATCATCCATGAGCAGTTCTTC
v_call: TRBV19
clone_size: -
j_call: TRBJ2-1
d_call: -

cdr3_aa: CASSSRQVEPQETQYF
cdr3_nt: TGTGCCAGCAGTAGCCGGCAGGTAGAGCCCCAAGAGACCCAGTACTTC
v_call: TRBV14
clone_size: -
j_call: TRBJ2-5
d_call: -

cdr3_aa: CATKRWTGGYEQYF
cdr3_nt: TGTGCCACGAAGAGATGGACGGGGGGGTACGAGCAGTACTTC
v_call: TRBV10-3
clone_size: -
j_call: TRBJ2-7
d_call: TRBD2

cdr3_aa: CASTSREGRTGELFF
cdr3_nt: TGTGCCAGCACCTCGCGGGAGGGCCGCACCGGGGAGCTGTTTTTT
v_call: TRBV28
clone_size: once
j_call: TRBJ2-2
d_call: TRBD2

cdr3_aa: CASSEHRPQAEAFF
cdr3_nt: TGTGCCAGCAGCGAGCATCGGCCTCAGGCCGAAGCTTTCTTT
v_call: TRBV9
clone_size: -
j_call: TRBJ1-1
d_call: -

cdr3_aa: CASSADGYGYTF
cdr3_nt: TGTGCCAGCAGTGCTGACGGCTATGGCTACACCTTC
v_call: TRBV25-1
clone_size: -
j_call: TRBJ1-2
d_call: -

cdr3_aa: CASSQGTGGVYYTDTQYF
cdr3_nt: TGCGCCAGCAGCCAAGGGACAGGGGGCGTATATTACACAGATACGCAGTATTTT
v_call: TRBV4-1
clone_size: -
j_call: TRBJ2-3
d_call: TRBD1

cdr3_aa: CASSLSPSLDTQYF
cdr3_nt: TGTGCCAGCAGTTTATCCCCATCCTTGGATACGCAGTATTTT
v_call: TRBV27
clone_size: -
j_call: TRBJ2-3
d_call: -

cdr3_aa: CASSPRSRQEINEKLFF
cdr3_nt: TGTGCCAGCAGCCCGAGGTCCCGGCAGGAGATTAATGAAAAACTGTTTTTT
v_call: TRBV11-3
clone_size: -
j_call: TRBJ1-4
d_call: -

cdr3_aa: CASSHPWTGKDQPQHF
cdr3_nt: TGTGCCAGCAGTCATCCATGGACAGGGAAGGATCAGCCCCAGCATTTT
v_call: TRBV28
clone_size: -
j_call: TRBJ1-5
d_call: TRBD1

cdr3_aa: CASSLFGTSRGNEQFF
cdr3_nt: TGTGCCAGCAGTTTATTCGGGACTAGCCGTGGCAATGAGCAGTTCTTC
v_call: TRBV28
clone_size: -
j_call: TRBJ2-1
d_call: TRBD2

cdr3_aa: CASSSLRRGYTEAFF
cdr3_nt: TGTGCCAGCAGTTCCCTTAGAAGGGGCTACACTGAAGCTTTCTTT
v_call: TRBV28
clone_size: -
j_call: TRBJ1-1
d_call: -

cdr3_aa: CASSFKGAPGWCNF
cdr3_nt: TGTGCCAGCAGTTTTAAGGGGGCGCCGGGTTGGTGTAACTTC
v_call: TRBV28
clone_size: -
j_call: TRBJ2-5
d_call: TRBD1

cdr3_aa: CASSPPRGDPLTDTQYF
cdr3_nt: TGTGCCAGCTCACCACCTAGAGGGGACCCCCTCACAGATACGCAGTATTTT
v_call: TRBV18
clone_size: few
j_call: TRBJ2-3
d_call: -

cdr3_aa: CASSRASGQRSSYNEQFF
cdr3_nt: TGCGCCAGCAGCCGCGCGAGTGGACAGCGCAGCTCCTACAATGAGCAGTTCTTC
v_call: TRBV4-3
clone_size: -
j_call: TRBJ2-1
d_call: -

cdr3_aa: CASSQERTGGYETQYF
cdr3_nt: TGCGCCAGCAGCCAAGAAAGGACAGGGGGCTATGAGACCCAGTACTTC
v_call: TRBV4-3
clone_size: -
j_call: TRBJ2-5
d_call: TRBD1

cdr3_aa: CASSLSGSSYEQYF
cdr3_nt: TGTGCCAGCAGTTTAAGCGGGAGTTCCTACGAGCAGTACTTC
v_call: TRBV28
clone_size: -
j_call: TRBJ2-7
d_call: TRBD2

cdr3_aa: CASSVAPWTGTGELFF
cdr3_nt: TGTGCCAGCAGCGTAGCTCCGTGGACAGGCACCGGGGAGCTGTTTTTT
v_call: TRBV9
clone_size: once
j_call: TRBJ2-2
d_call: TRBD1

cdr3_aa: CAWSTGTSGNTGELFF
cdr3_nt: TGTGCCTGGAGCACCGGGACTAGCGGGAACACCGGGGAGCTGTTTTTT
v_call: TRBV30
clone_size: -
j_call: TRBJ2-2
d_call: TRBD2

cdr3_aa: CASSYSGGSSEKLFF
cdr3_nt: TGTGCCAGCAGTTACTCGGGAGGGTCCAGTGAAAAACTGTTTTTT
v_call: TRBV6-5
clone_size: -
j_call: TRBJ1-4
d_call: -